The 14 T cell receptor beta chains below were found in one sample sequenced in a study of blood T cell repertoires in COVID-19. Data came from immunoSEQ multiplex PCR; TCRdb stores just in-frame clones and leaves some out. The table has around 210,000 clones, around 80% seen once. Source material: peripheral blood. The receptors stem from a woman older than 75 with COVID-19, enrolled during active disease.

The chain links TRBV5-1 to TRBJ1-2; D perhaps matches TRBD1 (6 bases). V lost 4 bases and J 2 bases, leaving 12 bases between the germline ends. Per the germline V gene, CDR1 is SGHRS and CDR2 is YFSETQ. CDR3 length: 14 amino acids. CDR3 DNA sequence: TGCGCCAGCAGCCAACAGGGAGGGAACTATGGCTACACCTTC. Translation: CASSQQGGNYGYTF.

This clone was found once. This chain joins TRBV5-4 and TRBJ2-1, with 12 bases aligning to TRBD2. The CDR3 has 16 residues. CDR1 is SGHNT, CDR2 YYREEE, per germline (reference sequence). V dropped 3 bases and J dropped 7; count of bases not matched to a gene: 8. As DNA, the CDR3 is TGTGCCAGCAGCTCCTGGACTAGCGGGGATTGGAATGAGCAGTTCTTC. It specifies CASSSWTSGDWNEQFF.

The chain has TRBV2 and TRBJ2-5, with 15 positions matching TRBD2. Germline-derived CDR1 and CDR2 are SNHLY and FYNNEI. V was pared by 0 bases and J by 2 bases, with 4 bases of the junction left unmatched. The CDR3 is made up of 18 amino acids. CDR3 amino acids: CASSEAGLAGGGQETQYF. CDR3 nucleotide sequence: TGTGCCAGCAGTGAAGCGGGACTAGCGGGGGGTGGTCAAGAGACCCAGTACTTC.

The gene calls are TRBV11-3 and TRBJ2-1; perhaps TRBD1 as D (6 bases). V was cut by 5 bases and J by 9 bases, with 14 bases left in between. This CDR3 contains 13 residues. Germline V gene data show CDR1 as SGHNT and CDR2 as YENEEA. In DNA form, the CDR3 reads TGTGCCAGCAGCACGGACAGTGCGGCTGAGCAGTTCTTC. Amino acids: CASSTDSAAEQFF.

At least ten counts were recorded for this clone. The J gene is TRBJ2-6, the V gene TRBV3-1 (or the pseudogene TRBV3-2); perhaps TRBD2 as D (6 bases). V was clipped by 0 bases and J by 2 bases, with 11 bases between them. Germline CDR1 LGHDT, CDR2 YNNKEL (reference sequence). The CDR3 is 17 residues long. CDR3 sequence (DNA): TGTGCCAGCAGCCAAGACTATTCGGGGGCTGGGGCCAACGTCCTGACTTTC. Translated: CASSQDYSGAGANVLTF.

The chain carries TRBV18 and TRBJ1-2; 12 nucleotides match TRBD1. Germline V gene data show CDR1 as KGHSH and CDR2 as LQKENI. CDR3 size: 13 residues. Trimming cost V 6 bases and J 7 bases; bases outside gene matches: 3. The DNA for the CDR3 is TGTGCCAGCTCGCCGGGACAGGGGGCTGGCTACACCTTC. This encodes CASSPGQGAGYTF.

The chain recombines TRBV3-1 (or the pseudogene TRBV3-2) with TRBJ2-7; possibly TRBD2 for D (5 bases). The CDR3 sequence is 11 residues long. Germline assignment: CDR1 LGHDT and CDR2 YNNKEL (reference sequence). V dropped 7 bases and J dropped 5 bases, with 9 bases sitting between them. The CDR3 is CASISGNEQYF. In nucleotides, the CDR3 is TGTGCCAGCATCTCCGGGAACGAGCAGTACTTC.

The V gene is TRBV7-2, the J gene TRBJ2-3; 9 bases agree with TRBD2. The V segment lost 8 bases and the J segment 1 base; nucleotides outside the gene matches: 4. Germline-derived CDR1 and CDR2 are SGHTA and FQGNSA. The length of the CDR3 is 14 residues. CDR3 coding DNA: TGTGCCAGCCAAAGCGGGAGGCGCACAGATACGCAGTATTTT. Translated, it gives CASQSGRRTDTQYF. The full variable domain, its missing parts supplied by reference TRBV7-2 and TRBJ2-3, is GAGVSQSPSNKVTEKGKDVELRCDPISGHTALYWYRQSLGQGLEFLIYFQGNSAPDKSGLPSDRFSAERTGGSVSTLTIQRTQQEDSAVYLCASQSGRRTDTQYFGPGTRLTVL.

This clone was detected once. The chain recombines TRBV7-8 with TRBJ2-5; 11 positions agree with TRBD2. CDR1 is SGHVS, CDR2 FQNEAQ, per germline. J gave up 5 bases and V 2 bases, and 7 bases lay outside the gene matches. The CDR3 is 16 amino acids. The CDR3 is CASSLTSGGGLETQYF. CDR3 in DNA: TGTGCCAGCAGCTTAACTAGCGGGGGTGGGTTGGAGACCCAGTACTTC.

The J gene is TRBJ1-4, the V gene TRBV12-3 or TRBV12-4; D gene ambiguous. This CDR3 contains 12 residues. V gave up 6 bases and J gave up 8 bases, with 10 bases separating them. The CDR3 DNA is TGTGCCAGCAGCTCCCGTATCGAAAAACTGTTTTTT. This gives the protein CASSSRIEKLFF.

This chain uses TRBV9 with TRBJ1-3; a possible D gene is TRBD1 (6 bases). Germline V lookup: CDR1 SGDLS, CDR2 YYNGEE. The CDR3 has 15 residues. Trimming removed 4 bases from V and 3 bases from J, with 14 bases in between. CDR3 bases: TGTGCCAGCAGCCCCATGGGGGGGCTTGGAAACACCATATATTTT. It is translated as CASSPMGGLGNTIYF.

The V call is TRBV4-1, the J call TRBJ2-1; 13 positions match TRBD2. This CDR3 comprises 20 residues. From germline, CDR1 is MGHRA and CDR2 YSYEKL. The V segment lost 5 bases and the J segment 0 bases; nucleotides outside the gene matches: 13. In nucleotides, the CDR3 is TGCGCCAGCAGCACGACCACTAGCGGGAGGGCCCTGCTCTCCTACAATGAGCAGTTCTTC. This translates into CASSTTTSGRALLSYNEQFF.

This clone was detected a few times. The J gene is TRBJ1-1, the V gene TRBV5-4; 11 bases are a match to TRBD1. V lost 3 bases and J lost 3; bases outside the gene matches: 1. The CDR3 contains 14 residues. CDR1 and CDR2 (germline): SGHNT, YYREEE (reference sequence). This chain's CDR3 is CASSSGQGDTEAFF. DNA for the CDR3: TGTGCCAGCAGCTCGGGACAGGGGGACACTGAAGCTTTCTTT.

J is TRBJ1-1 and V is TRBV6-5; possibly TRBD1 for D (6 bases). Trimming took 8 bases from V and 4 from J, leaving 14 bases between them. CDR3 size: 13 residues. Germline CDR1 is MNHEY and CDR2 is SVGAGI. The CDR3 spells CASGGREGTEAFF. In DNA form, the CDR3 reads TGTGCCAGCGGGGGCCGGGAGGGCACTGAAGCTTTCTTT.